This T cell receptor beta chain was sequenced in a study of vaccination and CD4 T cells after COVID-19. Broader study findings: It was observed that, in convalescent patients, a median 86.3% of reactive clones arose only post-vaccination.

Worth noting for this clonotype: Its target is unknown.

The CDR3 consists of 14 residues. V lost 4 bases and J 1 base, leaving 11 bases between the germline ends. Treatment described: roughly 10-day PBMC culture with coronavirus spike peptide pools or control peptides (ViraFEST assay). ViraFEST used peptide pools to expand antigen-specific T cells and subsequently sequenced their TCRs. Dates of PCR positivity, March to December 2020, preceded the US Alpha, Beta and Delta variants. Cultured CD4+ T cell DNA underwent sequencing with the Oncomine TCR Beta short-read assay. TCRdb passed the PCR reads through MiXCR, listing each CDR3 protein once. This sample has roughly 17,000 distinct CDR3 sequences; about 21% occur once, and the top ten carry almost 8%.

This rearrangement joins TRBV12-3 or TRBV12-4 to TRBJ2-7; either TRBD1 or TRBD2 may fit D (5 bases each). Sequencing was performed on cultured CD4+ T cells from blood. The sequence was obtained from a human donor with COVID-19. The CDR3 loop is CASSSGTGSYEQYF. CDR3 sequence (DNA): TGTGCCAGCAGTTCCGGGACGGGGTCCTACGAGCAGTACTTC.